What follows are 2 T cell receptor beta chains derived from one specimen sequenced in a study of cytomegalovirus exposure and HLA in healthy donors. Researchers ran the PCR with 60 Vbeta and 13 Jbeta primers. This table comes from immunoSEQ multiplex PCR, and its TCRdb copy is limited to in-frame clones, with some not included. The sample shows 150,000 to 180,000 clones, 75% to 85% of them seen only once. The sequenced sample was PBMCs. The receptor source for this set is a woman aged 40 to 50 in good health and CMV-seropositive.

The chain couples TRBV28 to TRBJ1-1, with a possible D match to TRBD1 (5 bases). The CDR3 extends over 13 amino acids. CDR1 and CDR2 from the germline V gene are MDHEN and SYDVKM. Trimming shortened V by 6 bases and J by 1 base, and 9 bases separated the two germline ends. The CDR3 reads CASRPDRNTEAFF. CDR3 in DNA: TGTGCCAGCAGGCCCGACAGGAACACTGAAGCTTTCTTT.

In nucleotides, the CDR3 is TGTGCCAGCAGCCGAAGGACAGGGGGCGATTTAGGGACCTACGAGCAGTACTTC. It encodes CASSRRTGGDLGTYEQYF. This chain links TRBV7-6 with TRBJ2-7, with TRBD1 matching over 11 bases. V was pared by 5 bases and J by 2 bases, with 14 bases of the junction left unmatched. The CDR3 sequence is 18 residues long. From germline, CDR1 is SGHVS and CDR2 FNYEAQ.